This T cell receptor (beta chain) was recovered during a study of cytomegalovirus exposure and HLA in healthy donors. Regarding donors, all were healthy bone marrow donors. Study-level points and caveats: Association of a missense DCLRE1C variant with TCR beta V- and J-gene trimming was reported in a later analysis.

The study ran its PCR with 60 Vbeta and 13 Jbeta primers. TCRdb keeps only in-frame clones here, not all; method: immunoSEQ multiplex PCR. The top ten clones hold 6.3% of a sample with 120,000 or so clones, around 79% of them seen once. Note on this clone: Its antigen remains unknown.

This TCR was sampled from a woman aged 40 to 55 in good health and CMV-seronegative. Sample: PBMCs.

This chain's CDR3 is CASSLMNRGTGANVLTF. CDR3 sequence (DNA): TGTGCCAGCTCACTAATGAATCGGGGGACTGGGGCCAACGTCCTGACTTTC. The chain is built from TRBV18 and TRBJ2-6; weak D call: TRBD2 (6 bases). The germline CDR1 and CDR2 sequences are KGHSH and LQKENI. With 4 bases removed from V and 2 bases from J, the gap between germline ends came to 15 bases. There are 17 residues in the CDR3.